The 29 T cell receptor beta chains below come from one sample, sequenced in a study of monozygotic twins with inflammatory bowel disease. Each CDR3 protein gets one entry in TCRdb, which reprocessed the 5' RACE reads and gives no DNA. The sample table includes about 210,000 distinct CDR3 sequences. The specimen sequenced was blood. Receptors originate from a human donor with ulcerative colitis or Crohn's disease, or a healthy co-twin of an affected twin (not recorded which).

V and J are TRBV27 and TRBJ2-2. The CDR3 totals 12 residues. The germline V gene encodes CDR1 MNHEY and CDR2 SMNVEV (reference sequence). The CDR3 loop is CASSRPAGELFF.

The V gene is TRBV29-1, the J gene TRBJ2-5; the D call of TRBD2 rests on TCRdb alone, since no DNA is present to check it. The CDR3 runs to 15 residues. Germline assignment: CDR1 SQVTM and CDR2 ANQGSEA. The CDR3 reads CSVELSGGVQETQYF.

The V call is TRBV7-9, the J call TRBJ1-2. Germline V gene lookup returns CDR1 SEHNR and CDR2 FQNEAQ (reference sequence). This CDR3 has 13 residues. The CDR3 sequence is CASSLPVDYGYTF.

The chain combines TRBV20-1 with TRBJ2-7; absent DNA, TCRdb's TRBD1 call cannot be checked. CDR1 is DFQATT and CDR2 is SNEGSKA in the germline V gene (reference sequence). This CDR3 region has 13 residues. CDR3 sequence reads: CSATGDRVYEQYF.

The chain is built from TRBV5-1 and TRBJ2-1; the D gene TCRdb calls, TRBD2, cannot be checked with no DNA. The CDR3 is 15 residues long. CDR1 is SGHRS and CDR2 is YFSETQ in the germline V gene. The CDR3: CASSLLARDYNEQFF.

The chain is built from TRBV12-3 or TRBV12-4 and TRBJ2-3; TCRdb's D gene call, TRBD1, goes unchecked for lack of DNA. The CDR3 covers 14 residues. The CDR3 reads CASRQQGIRNTQYF.

V usage is TRBV5-1 and J usage is TRBJ1-5. CDR1 SGHRS and CDR2 YFSETQ come from the germline V gene. This CDR3 comprises 15 residues. The CDR3 reads CASSLGDAEYQPQHF.

V gene TRBV2 combines with J gene TRBJ2-5; as DNA is missing, the TRBD1 call by TCRdb cannot be tested. CDR1 SNHLY and CDR2 FYNNEI come from the germline V gene. The CDR3 length is 14 residues. CDR3: CASSELYRGETQYF. Using reference TRBV2 and TRBJ2-5 for the parts outside the CDR3, the full variable domain is EPEVTQTPSHQVTQMGQEVILRCVPISNHLYFYWYRQILGQKVEFLVSFYNNEISEKSEIFDDQFSVERPDGSNFTLKIRSTKLEDSAMYFCASSELYRGETQYFGPGTRLLVL.

CDR3 loop: CASSPRWDDYGYTF. This chain uses TRBV28 with TRBJ1-2; the TCRdb D gene call, TRBD1, has no DNA to confirm it. This CDR3 comprises 14 residues. Per the germline V gene, CDR1 is MDHEN and CDR2 is SYDVKM.

The chain is built from TRBV10-3 and TRBJ2-3; there is no DNA to check the TCRdb D call of TRBD2. The germline CDR1 and CDR2 sequences are ENHRY and SYGVKD. The CDR3 extends over 16 amino acids. CDR3 loop: CAISESGTSGPDTQYF.

The chain combines TRBV6-5 with TRBJ2-4; as DNA is missing, the TRBD2 call by TCRdb cannot be tested. The CDR3 loop spans 15 amino acids. Germline-derived CDR1 and CDR2 are MNHEY and SVGAGI. CDR3 in amino acids: CASSYGSGGKNIQYF.

V is TRBV12-5 and J is TRBJ2-1; without DNA, the TCRdb call of TRBD2 cannot be checked. Germline loops: CDR1 LGHNT, CDR2 FRNRAP. The CDR3 is 13 residues long. This chain's CDR3 is CASALAGSNEQFF.

The V call is TRBV6-1, the J call TRBJ1-1; TCRdb proposes TRBD1, but this gene call is untestable without DNA. This CDR3 contains 13 residues. Germline loops: CDR1 MNHNS, CDR2 SASEGT. The chain's CDR3 is CASSEVAGLVAFF.

J is TRBJ1-2 and V is TRBV15; checking the TCRdb D call of TRBD1 is not possible without DNA. This CDR3 contains 16 residues. Germline values: CDR1 LNHNV, CDR2 YYDKDF (reference sequence). The CDR3 sequence is CATSRDVGDRRKGYTF.

This chain links TRBV4-2 with TRBJ2-5; absent DNA, TCRdb's TRBD2 call cannot be checked. The germline CDR1 and CDR2 sequences are LGHNA and YNFKEQ. The length of the CDR3 is 15 residues. The CDR3 spells CASSLGLAGGETQYF.

V and J are TRBV3-1 and TRBJ2-6; TCRdb picks TRBD1, but there is no DNA to check that call. The CDR3 runs 17 residues. The germline V gene has CDR1 LGHDT and CDR2 YNNKEL (reference sequence). CDR3: CASSQGSRGRGANVLTF.

The chain couples TRBV20-1 to TRBJ2-7. Germline V CDR1 and CDR2: DFQATT, SNEGSKA (reference sequence). The CDR3 sequence is 11 residues long. The chain's CDR3 is CSARADYEQYF.

The rearrangement uses TRBV28 and TRBJ2-2. This CDR3 has 13 residues. Germline V gives CDR1 MDHEN, CDR2 SYDVKM. The CDR3 spells CASKVSKAGELFF.

The chain employs TRBV5-1 and TRBJ2-2; the TCRdb call, TRBD2, lacks DNA for checking. CDR1 SGHRS and CDR2 YFSETQ come from the germline V gene. There are 15 residues in the CDR3. The CDR3 loop reads CASSLEGSYTGELFF.

V is TRBV19 and J is TRBJ1-1; TCRdb proposes TRBD1, but this gene call is untestable without DNA. The CDR3 is made up of 16 amino acids. Per germline, CDR1 LNHDA and CDR2 SQIVND (reference sequence). The CDR3 is CASRITGTGPQTEAFF. Based on the CDR3 plus reference TRBV19 and TRBJ1-1, the full variable domain is DGGITQSPKYLFRKEGQNVTLSCEQNLNHDAMYWYRQDPGQGLRLIYYSQIVNDFQKGDIAEGYSVSREKKESFPLTVTSAQKNPTAFYLCASRITGTGPQTEAFFGQGTRLTVV.

V is TRBV7-9 and J is TRBJ2-1. Germline V gives CDR1 SEHNR, CDR2 FQNEAQ (reference sequence). The CDR3 totals 15 residues. This chain's CDR3 is CASSRSVSSYNEQFF.

The V and J genes are TRBV10-3 and TRBJ1-1. This CDR3 comprises 15 residues. The germline CDR1 and CDR2 sequences are ENHRY and SYGVKD. The CDR3 spells CAISEDFRRNTEAFF.

This CDR3 is CASSPAVGEAETQYF. V usage is TRBV3-1 and J usage is TRBJ2-5; TCRdb indicates TRBD2, and absent DNA this call remains unverified. CDR3 length: 15 residues. The germline V gene has CDR1 LGHDT and CDR2 YNNKEL (reference sequence).

The rearrangement uses TRBV12-3 or TRBV12-4 and TRBJ1-4. The length of the CDR3 is 15 residues. This chain's CDR3 is CASSFSGSGVEKLFF.

The CDR3 here is CASSQADYEQYF. This chain connects TRBV3-1 to TRBJ2-7. The germline V gene has CDR1 LGHDT and CDR2 YNNKEL (reference sequence). CDR3 length: 12 amino acids.

This chain's CDR3 is CASSLVGQGVSYEQYF. J is TRBJ2-7 and V is TRBV5-1; the TRBD1 assignment by TCRdb is unverifiable without DNA. In germline, CDR1 is SGHRS, CDR2 YFSETQ. The CDR3 contains 16 residues.

The J gene is TRBJ2-3, the V gene TRBV11-2. This CDR3 has 15 amino acids. Looked up from germline, CDR1 is SGHAT and CDR2 is FQNNGV. The CDR3 sequence is CASSSLQHPTDTQYF.

This chain links TRBV7-2 with TRBJ2-3; as DNA is missing, the TRBD1 call by TCRdb cannot be tested. Germline V gene sequence: CDR1 SGHTA, CDR2 FQGNSA. This CDR3 has 13 residues. CDR3: CASSSSGSDTQYF. The full variable domain, rest sourced from reference TRBV7-2 and TRBJ2-3, is GAGVSQSPSNKVTEKGKDVELRCDPISGHTALYWYRQSLGQGLEFLIYFQGNSAPDKSGLPSDRFSAERTGGSVSTLTIQRTQQEDSAVYLCASSSSGSDTQYFGPGTRLTVL.

CDR3 sequence reads: CASRSRGGYNEQFF. The J gene is TRBJ2-1, the V gene TRBV5-6; TCRdb selects TRBD2, and the lack of DNA leaves this call unchecked. This CDR3 is 14 amino acids long. CDR1 is SGHDT, CDR2 YYEEEE, per germline.